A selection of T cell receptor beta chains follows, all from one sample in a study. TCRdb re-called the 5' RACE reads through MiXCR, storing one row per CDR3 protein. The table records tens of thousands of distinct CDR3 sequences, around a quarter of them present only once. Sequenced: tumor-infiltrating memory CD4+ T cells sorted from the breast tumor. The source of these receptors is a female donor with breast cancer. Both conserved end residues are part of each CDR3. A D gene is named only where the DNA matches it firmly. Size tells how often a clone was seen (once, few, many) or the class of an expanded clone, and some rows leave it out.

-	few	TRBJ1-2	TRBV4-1	CASSQTDNYGYTF	TGCGCCAGCAGCCAAACCGATAACTATGGCTACACCTTC
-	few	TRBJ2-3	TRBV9	CASSPQGGRTDTQYF	TGTGCCAGCAGCCCCCAGGGGGGGCGGACAGATACGCAGTATTTT
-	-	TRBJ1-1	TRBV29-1	CSVEGQARGAFF	TGCAGCGTTGAAGGACAGGCCCGAGGAGCTTTCTTT
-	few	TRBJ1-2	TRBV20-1	CSARVGSYGYTF	TGCAGTGCTAGAGTGGGTTCCTATGGCTACACCTTC
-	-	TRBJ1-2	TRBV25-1	CASSEYGRGNAGYTF	TGTGCCAGCAGTGAATACGGCAGGGGAAATGCTGGCTACACCTTC
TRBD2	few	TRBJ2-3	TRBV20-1	CSATVLAGTFAQYF	TGCAGTGCTACGGTCCTAGCGGGAACTTTTGCGCAGTATTTT
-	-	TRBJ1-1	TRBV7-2	CASSSSQVHTEAFF	TGTGCCAGCAGCTCATCACAGGTTCACACTGAAGCTTTCTTT
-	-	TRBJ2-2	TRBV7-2	CASSSGAGTGQLFF	TGTGCCAGCAGCTCGGGAGCGGGCACCGGGCAGCTGTTTTTT
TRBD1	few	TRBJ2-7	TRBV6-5	CASITASGGKQYF	TGTGCCAGCATTACGGCATCAGGGGGCAAGCAGTACTTC
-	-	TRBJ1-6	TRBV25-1	CASSIICGTKDRNNSPLHF	TGTGCCAGCAGTATAATTTGCGGGACAAAAGATAGGAATAATTCACCCCTCCACTTT
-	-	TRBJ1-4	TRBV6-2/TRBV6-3	CASSAIRDGGEKLFF	TGTGCCAGCAGTGCCATCCGGGACGGGGGAGAAAAACTGTTTTTT
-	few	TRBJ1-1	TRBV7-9	CASSPTGYTEAFF	TGTGCCAGCAGCCCTACAGGGTACACTGAAGCTTTCTTT
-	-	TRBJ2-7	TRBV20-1	CGATRSGPYEQYF	TGCGGTGCTACGCGCTCGGGCCCCTACGAGCAGTACTTC
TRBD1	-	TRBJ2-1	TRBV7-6	CASSGMTGGYNEQFF	TGTGCCAGCAGCGGGATGACAGGGGGCTACAATGAGCAGTTCTTC
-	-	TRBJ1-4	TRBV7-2	CASSQRILDTLFF	TGTGCCAGCAGCCAACGTATCTTGGACACCCTGTTTTTT
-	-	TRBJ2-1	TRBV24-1	CATSDPNLRGNEQFF	TGTGCCACCAGTGACCCCAACCTCCGGGGCAATGAGCAGTTCTTC
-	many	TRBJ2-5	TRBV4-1	CASSQTRGETQYF	TGCGCCAGCAGCCAGACTCGGGGAGAGACCCAGTACTTC
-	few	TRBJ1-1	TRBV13	CASSLPTGNTEAFF	TGTGCCAGCAGCTTACCGACAGGGAACACTGAAGCTTTCTTT
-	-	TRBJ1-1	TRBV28	CASREGRAEASF	TGTGCCAGCAGGGAGGGTCGGGCTGAAGCTTCCTTT
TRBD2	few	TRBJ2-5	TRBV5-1	CASSRKAGGETQYF	TGCGCCAGCAGCCGCAAGGCGGGAGGAGAGACCCAGTACTTC
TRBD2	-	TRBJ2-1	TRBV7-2	CASSPMTSSHEQFF	TGTGCCAGCAGCCCGATGACTAGCAGCCATGAGCAGTTCTTC
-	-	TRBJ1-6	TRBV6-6	CASSPRGGQDSPLHF	TGTGCCAGCAGTCCCCGGGGAGGGCAGGATTCACCCCTCCACTTT
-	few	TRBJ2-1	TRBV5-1	CASSLEQVWVNEQFF	TGCGCCAGCAGCTTGGAACAGGTTTGGGTCAATGAGCAGTTCTTC
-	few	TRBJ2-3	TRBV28	CASSLFRDTQYF	TGTGCCAGCAGTTTATTTCGGGATACGCAGTATTTT
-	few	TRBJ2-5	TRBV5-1	CASSYPQQETQYF	TGCGCCAGCAGCTACCCCCAGCAAGAGACCCAGTACTTC
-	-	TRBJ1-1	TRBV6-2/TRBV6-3	CASSYRPNTEAFF	TGTGCCAGCAGTTATAGGCCGAACACTGAAGCTTTCTTT
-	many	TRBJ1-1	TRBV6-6	CASSLTGEAFF	TGTGCCAGCAGTTTAACGGGGGAAGCTTTCTTT
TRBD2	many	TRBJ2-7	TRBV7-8	CASSPGGGTVLLGQYF	TGTGCCAGCAGCCCCGGGGGGGGGACGGTCCTCTTAGGGCAGTACTTC
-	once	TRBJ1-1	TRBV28	CASSSTPRRVLLGTEAFF	TGTGCCAGCAGTTCGACCCCCCGGCGGGTCCTTCTCGGTACTGAAGCTTTCTTT
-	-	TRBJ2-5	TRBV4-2	CASSQLGSEETQYF	TGTGCCAGCAGCCAATTGGGTTCGGAGGAGACCCAGTACTTC
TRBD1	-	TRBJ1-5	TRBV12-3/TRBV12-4	CASSPMTGGEGGNQPQHF	TGTGCCAGCAGCCCTATGACAGGGGGCGAGGGGGGCAATCAGCCCCAGCATTTT
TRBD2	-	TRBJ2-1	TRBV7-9	CASSFSPTSSSYNEQFF	TGTGCCAGCAGCTTTAGCCCGACTAGCAGCTCCTACAATGAGCAGTTCTTC
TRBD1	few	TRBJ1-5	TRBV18	CASSLSGTGERGQPQHF	TGTGCCAGCTCACTATCCGGGACAGGGGAAAGGGGTCAGCCCCAGCATTTT
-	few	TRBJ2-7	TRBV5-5	CASSLAANPYEQYF	TGTGCCAGCAGCTTGGCCGCTAACCCCTACGAGCAGTACTTC
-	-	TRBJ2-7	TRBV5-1	CASTLVVGSSTYEQYF	TGCGCCAGCACTCTTGTCGTGGGTTCCTCCACCTACGAGCAGTACTTC
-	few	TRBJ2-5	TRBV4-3	CASSQAGQYSGTQYF	TGCGCCAGCAGCCAAGCCGGACAGTACTCAGGGACCCAGTACTTC
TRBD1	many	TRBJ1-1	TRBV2	CASSLGTGQESTEAFF	TGTGCCAGCAGTCTCGGGACAGGGCAGGAAAGCACTGAAGCTTTCTTT
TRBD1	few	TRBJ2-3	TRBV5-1	CASSPDRLTDTQYF	TGCGCCAGCAGCCCGGACAGGCTCACAGATACGCAGTATTTT
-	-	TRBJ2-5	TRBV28	CASSEVLRETQYF	TGTGCCAGCAGCGAGGTACTCCGAGAGACCCAGTACTTC
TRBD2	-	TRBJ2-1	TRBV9	CASSVMASGGNEQFF	TGTGCCAGCAGCGTAATGGCTAGCGGCGGCAATGAGCAGTTCTTC
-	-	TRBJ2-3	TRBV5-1	CASSLVGGSSTDTQYF	TGCGCCAGCAGCTTGGTAGGAGGGTCTAGCACAGATACGCAGTATTTT
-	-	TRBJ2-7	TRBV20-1	CSAKEQTTTYEQYF	TGCAGTGCTAAGGAGCAAACCACTACCTACGAGCAGTACTTC
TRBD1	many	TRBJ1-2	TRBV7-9	CASSPQGQLRGYTF	TGTGCCAGCAGCCCTCAGGGACAGCTCCGTGGCTACACCTTC
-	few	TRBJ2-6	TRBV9	CASSVGNSGANVLTF	TGTGCCAGCAGCGTCGGGAACTCTGGGGCCAACGTCCTGACTTTC
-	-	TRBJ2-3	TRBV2	CATQTGWTDTQYF	TGTGCCACCCAAACAGGGTGGACAGATACGCAGTATTTT
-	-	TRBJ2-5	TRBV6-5	CASSYQREETQYF	TGTGCCAGCAGTTACCAGAGGGAGGAGACCCAGTACTTC
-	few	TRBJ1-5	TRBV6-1	CASTQYSNQPQHF	TGTGCCAGCACCCAATATAGCAATCAGCCCCAGCATTTT
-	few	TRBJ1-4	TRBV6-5	CASSYSGPRNEKLFF	TGTGCCAGCAGTTATTCTGGGCCTCGTAATGAAAAACTGTTTTTT
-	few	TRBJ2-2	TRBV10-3	CAISESVSGGELFF	TGTGCCATCAGTGAGTCTGTCTCGGGCGGGGAGCTGTTTTTT
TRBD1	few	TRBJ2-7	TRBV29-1	CSVSGTAYEQYF	TGCAGCGTGTCCGGGACAGCCTACGAGCAGTACTTC
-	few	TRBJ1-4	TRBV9	CASSVDSGDEKLFF	TGTGCCAGCAGCGTAGATTCGGGCGATGAAAAACTGTTTTTT
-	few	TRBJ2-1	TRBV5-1	CASSGTGGSEQFF	TGCGCCAGCAGCGGAACAGGTGGCAGTGAGCAGTTCTTC
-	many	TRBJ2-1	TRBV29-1	CSVVGQVNEQFF	TGCAGCGTTGTAGGTCAAGTCAATGAGCAGTTCTTC
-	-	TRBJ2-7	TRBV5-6	CASSLGLFDEQYF	TGTGCCAGCAGCTTGGGACTTTTCGACGAGCAGTACTTC
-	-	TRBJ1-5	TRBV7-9	CASSLVRHQPQHF	TGTGCCAGCAGCTTAGTTAGACATCAGCCCCAGCATTTT
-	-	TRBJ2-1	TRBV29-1	CSYTRGGVVSEQFF	TGCAGCTATACGCGGGGCGGGGTCGTTTCGGAGCAGTTCTTC
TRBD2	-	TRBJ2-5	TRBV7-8	CASSPPPLAGGPPTQYF	TGTGCCAGCAGCCCACCACCCCTAGCGGGGGGGCCACCGACCCAGTACTTC